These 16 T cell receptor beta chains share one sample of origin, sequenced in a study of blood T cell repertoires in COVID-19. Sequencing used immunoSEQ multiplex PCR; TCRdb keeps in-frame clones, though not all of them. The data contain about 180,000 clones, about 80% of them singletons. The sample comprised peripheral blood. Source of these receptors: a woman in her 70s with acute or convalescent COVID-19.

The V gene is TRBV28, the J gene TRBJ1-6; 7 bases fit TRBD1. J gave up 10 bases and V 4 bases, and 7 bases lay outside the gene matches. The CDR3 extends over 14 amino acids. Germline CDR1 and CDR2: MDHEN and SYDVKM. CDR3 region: CASSSPQGNSPLHF. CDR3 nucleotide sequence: TGTGCCAGCAGTTCACCACAGGGGAACTCACCCCTCCACTTT.

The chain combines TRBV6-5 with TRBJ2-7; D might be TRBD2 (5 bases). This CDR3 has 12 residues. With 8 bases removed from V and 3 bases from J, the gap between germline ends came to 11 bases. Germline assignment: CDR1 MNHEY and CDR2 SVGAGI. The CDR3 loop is CASGTRDYEQYF. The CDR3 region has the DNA TGTGCCAGCGGAACTCGGGACTACGAGCAGTACTTC.

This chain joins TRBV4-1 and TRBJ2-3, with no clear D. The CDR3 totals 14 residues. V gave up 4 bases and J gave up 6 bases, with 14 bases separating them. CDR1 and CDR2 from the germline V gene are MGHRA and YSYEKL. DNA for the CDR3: TGCGCCAGCAGCCCCCGTGGTAGCAGCGATACGCAGTATTTT. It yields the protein CASSPRGSSDTQYF.

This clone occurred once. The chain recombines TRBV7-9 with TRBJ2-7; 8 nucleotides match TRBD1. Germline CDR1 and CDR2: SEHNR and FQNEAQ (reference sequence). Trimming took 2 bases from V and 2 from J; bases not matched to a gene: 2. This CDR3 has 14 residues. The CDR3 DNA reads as TGTGCCAGCAGCTTAAACAGGGGGGCCTACGAGCAGTACTTC. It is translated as CASSLNRGAYEQYF.

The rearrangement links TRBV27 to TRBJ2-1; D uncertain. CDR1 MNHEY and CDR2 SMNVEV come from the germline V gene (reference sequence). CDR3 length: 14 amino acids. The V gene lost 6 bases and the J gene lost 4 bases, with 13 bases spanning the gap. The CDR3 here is CASSLPGRYNEQFF. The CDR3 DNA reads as TGTGCCAGCAGCCTCCCTGGGCGTTACAATGAGCAGTTCTTC.

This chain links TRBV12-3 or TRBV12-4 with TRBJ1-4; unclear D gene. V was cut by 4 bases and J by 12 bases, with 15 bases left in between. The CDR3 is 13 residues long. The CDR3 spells CASSWVVGEELFF. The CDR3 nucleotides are TGTGCCAGCAGTTGGGTCGTCGGCGAGGAACTGTTTTTT.

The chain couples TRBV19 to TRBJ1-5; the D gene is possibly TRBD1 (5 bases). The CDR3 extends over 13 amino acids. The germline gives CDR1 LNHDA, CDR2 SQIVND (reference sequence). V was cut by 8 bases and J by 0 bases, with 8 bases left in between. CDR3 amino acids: CASAGTSNQPQHF. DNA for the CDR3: TGTGCCAGTGCGGGGACTAGCAATCAGCCCCAGCATTTT.

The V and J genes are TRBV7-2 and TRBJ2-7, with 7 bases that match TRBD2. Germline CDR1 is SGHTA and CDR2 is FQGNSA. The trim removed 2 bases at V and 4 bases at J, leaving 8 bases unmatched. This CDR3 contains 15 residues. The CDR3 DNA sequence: TGTGCCAGCAGCTTACGCGCGGCTAGCGGTTACGAGCAGTACTTC. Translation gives CASSLRAASGYEQYF. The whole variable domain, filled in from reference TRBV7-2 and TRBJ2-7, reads GAGVSQSPSNKVTEKGKDVELRCDPISGHTALYWYRQSLGQGLEFLIYFQGNSAPDKSGLPSDRFSAERTGGSVSTLTIQRTQQEDSAVYLCASSLRAASGYEQYFGPGTRLTVT.

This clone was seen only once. CDR3 in DNA: TGTGCCATCAGTGAGGGACTAGCGGGGTACGAGCAGTACTTC. Translation gives CAISEGLAGYEQYF. The V gene is TRBV10-3, the J gene TRBJ2-7, with TRBD2 matching 12 bases. Per the germline V gene, CDR1 is ENHRY and CDR2 is SYGVKD. V lost 2 bases, J lost 4 bases, and 0 bases stayed unmatched. This CDR3 region has 14 residues.

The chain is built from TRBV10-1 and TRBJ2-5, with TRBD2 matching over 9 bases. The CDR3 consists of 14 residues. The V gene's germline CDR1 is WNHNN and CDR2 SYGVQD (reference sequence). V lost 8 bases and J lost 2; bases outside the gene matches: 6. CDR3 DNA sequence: TGCGCCAGCGCGCCTAGCGGGGATCAAGAGACCCAGTACTTC. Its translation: CASAPSGDQETQYF.

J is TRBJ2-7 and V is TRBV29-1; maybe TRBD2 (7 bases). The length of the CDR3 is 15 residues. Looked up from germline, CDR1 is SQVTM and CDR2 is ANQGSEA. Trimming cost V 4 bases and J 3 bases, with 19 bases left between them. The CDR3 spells CSVVYGGRKNYEQYF. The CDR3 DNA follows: TGCAGCGTTGTTTACGGGGGGCGAAAAAACTACGAGCAGTACTTC.

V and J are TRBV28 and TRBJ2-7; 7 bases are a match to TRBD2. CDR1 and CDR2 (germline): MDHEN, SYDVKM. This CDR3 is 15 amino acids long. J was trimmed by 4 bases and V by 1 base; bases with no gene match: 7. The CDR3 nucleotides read TGTGCCAGCAGTTTATCTGGGGCGGGAGCATACGAGCAGTACTTC. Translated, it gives CASSLSGAGAYEQYF.

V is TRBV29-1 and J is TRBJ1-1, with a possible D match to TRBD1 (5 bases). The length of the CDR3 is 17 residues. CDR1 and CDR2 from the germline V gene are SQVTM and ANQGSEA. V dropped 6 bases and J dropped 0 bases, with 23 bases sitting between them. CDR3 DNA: TGCAGCGTCGCAACCGAAAGGGGTCGGGCGGTGAACACTGAAGCTTTCTTT. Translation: CSVATERGRAVNTEAFF.

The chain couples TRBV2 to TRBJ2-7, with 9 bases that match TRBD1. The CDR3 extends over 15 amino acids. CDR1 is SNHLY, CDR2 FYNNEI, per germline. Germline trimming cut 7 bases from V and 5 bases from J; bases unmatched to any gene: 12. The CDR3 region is CASTLQGTGNDEQYF. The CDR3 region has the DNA TGTGCCAGCACCCTGCAGGGGACAGGGAACGACGAGCAGTACTTC.

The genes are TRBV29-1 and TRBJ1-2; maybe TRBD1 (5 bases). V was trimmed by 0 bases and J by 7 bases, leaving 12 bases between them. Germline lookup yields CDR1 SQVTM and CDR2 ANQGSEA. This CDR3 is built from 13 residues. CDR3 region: CSVEDDSQGGYTF. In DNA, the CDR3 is TGCAGCGTTGAAGATGACAGTCAGGGTGGCTACACCTTC.

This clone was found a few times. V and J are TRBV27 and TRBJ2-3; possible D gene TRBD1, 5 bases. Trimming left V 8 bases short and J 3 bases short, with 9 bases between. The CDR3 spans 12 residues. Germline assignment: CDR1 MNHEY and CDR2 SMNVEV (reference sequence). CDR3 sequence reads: CASGAVTDTQYF. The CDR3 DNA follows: TGTGCCAGCGGGGCGGTGACAGATACGCAGTATTTT.